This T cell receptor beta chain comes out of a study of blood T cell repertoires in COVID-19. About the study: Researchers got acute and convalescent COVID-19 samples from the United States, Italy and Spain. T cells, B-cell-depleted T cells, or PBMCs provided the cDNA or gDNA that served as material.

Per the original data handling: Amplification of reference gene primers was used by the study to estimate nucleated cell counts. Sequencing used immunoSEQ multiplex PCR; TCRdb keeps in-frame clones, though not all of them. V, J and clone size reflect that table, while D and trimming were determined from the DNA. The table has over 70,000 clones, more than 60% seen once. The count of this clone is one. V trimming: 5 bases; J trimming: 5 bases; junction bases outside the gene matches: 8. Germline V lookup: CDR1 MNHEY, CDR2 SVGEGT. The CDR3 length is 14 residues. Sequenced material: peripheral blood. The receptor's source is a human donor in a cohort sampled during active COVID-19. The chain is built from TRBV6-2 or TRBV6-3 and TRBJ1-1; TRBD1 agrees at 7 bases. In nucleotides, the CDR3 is TGTGCCAGCAGTAGGACAGGTGCGAGGACTGAAGCTTTCTTT. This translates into CASSRTGARTEAFF.